A single TCR beta chain is shown here with its context. This sample stems from a study of cytomegalovirus exposure and HLA in healthy donors. Primers for the PCR totalled 60 Vbeta and 13 Jbeta. Sequencing used immunoSEQ multiplex PCR; TCRdb keeps in-frame clones, though not all of them. The data hold roughly 100,000 clones, with 76% observed a single time. There are 15 residues in the CDR3. Germline loops: CDR1 MNHNS, CDR2 SASEGT. V gave up 9 bases and J gave up 4 bases; unmatched junction bases: 10. The chain has TRBV6-1 and TRBJ2-3; 10 bases fit TRBD1. The sequenced sample was PBMCs. The TCR was taken from a woman aged 18-29 years in good health and CMV-seropositive. CDR3 residues: CASLKDRGGPDTQYF. CDR3 coding DNA: TGTGCCAGTTTGAAGGACAGGGGGGGCCCAGATACGCAGTATTTT.